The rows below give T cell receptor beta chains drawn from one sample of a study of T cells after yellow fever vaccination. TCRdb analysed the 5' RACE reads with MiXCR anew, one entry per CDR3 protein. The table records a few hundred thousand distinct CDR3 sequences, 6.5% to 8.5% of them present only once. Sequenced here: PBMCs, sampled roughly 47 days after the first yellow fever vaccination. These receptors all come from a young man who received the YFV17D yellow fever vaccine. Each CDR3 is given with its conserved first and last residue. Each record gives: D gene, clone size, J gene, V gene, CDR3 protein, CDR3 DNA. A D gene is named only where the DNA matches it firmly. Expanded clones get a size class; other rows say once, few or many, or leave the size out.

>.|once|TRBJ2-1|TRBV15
CATSRDWSYSDEQFF
TGTGCCACCAGCAGAGATTGGTCTTACTCGGATGAGCAGTTCTTC
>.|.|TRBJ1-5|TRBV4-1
CASSQARDKRGNQPQHF
TGCGCCAGCAGCCAGGCCCGGGACAAAAGGGGCAATCAGCCCCAGCATTTT
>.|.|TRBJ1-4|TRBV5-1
CASSSGWGDNEKLFF
TGCGCCAGCAGCTCAGGATGGGGGGATAATGAAAAACTGTTTTTT
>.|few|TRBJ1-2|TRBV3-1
CASSQGARQNPYGYTF
TGTGCCAGCAGCCAAGGGGCGAGACAGAATCCCTATGGCTACACCTTC
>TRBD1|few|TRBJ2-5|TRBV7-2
CASSLGDREKETQYF
TGTGCCAGCAGCTTAGGGGACAGGGAAAAAGAGACCCAGTACTTC
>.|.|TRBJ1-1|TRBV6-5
CASSYPGRGNTEAFF
TGTGCCAGCAGTTATCCAGGTCGGGGGAACACTGAAGCTTTCTTT
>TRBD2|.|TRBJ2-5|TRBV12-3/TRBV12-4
CASRDSGETQYF
TGTGCCAGCAGAGATAGCGGGGAGACCCAGTACTTC
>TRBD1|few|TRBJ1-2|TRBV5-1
CASSDGQGNYGYTF
TGCGCCAGCAGCGACGGACAGGGCAACTATGGCTACACCTTC
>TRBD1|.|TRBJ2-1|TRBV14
CASSRYRDRVRNEQFF
TGTGCCAGCAGCCGATACCGGGACAGGGTTCGGAATGAGCAGTTCTTC
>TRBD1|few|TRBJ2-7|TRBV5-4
CASSLPRQGTYEQYF
TGTGCCAGCAGCTTGCCGCGACAGGGAACCTACGAGCAGTACTTC